The T cell receptor (beta chain) described here comes from a study of control samples from healthy donors and cancer patients. Germline V gene sequence: CDR1 MGHRA, CDR2 YSYEKL. V lost 0 bases and J 0 bases, leaving 9 bases between the germline ends. This CDR3 comprises 16 residues. The protocol was immunoSEQ multiplex PCR, while the TCRdb copy is restricted to in-frame clones and leaves out a portion. The repertoire holds 75,000 to 100,000 clones, with about 86% as singletons. In this sample, this clone turned up once. Sample: blood. This rearrangement joins TRBV4-1 to TRBJ1-5; unclear D gene. The clonotype was recovered from a man younger than 40 in good health. DNA of the CDR3: TGCGCCAGCAGCCAAGAGTGGCGAGTTAGCAATCAGCCCCAGCATTTT. Encoded protein: CASSQEWRVSNQPQHF.